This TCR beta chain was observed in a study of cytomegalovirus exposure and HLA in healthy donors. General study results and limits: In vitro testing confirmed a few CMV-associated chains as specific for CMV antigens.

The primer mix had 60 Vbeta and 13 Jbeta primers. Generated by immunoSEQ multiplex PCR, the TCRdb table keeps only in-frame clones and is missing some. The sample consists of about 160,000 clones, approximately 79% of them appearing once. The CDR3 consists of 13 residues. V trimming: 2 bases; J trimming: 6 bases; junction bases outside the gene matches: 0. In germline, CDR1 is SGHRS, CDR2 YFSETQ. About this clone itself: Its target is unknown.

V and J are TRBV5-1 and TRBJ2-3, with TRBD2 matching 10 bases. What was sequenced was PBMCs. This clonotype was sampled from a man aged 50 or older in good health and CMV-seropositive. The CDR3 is CASSFSGRDTQYF. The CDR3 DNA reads TGCGCCAGCAGCTTTAGCGGGAGGGATACGCAGTATTTT.